This T cell receptor (beta chain) was profiled in a study of OX40 agonist ivuxolimab in advanced cancers. At the level of the study: The mean age was approximately 60 years, ranging from 23 to 79, with approximately 85% of participants male.

Findings of the study overall: Some of the nonresponding patients also showed low levels of normalized T-cell clonal expansion. Expanded peripheral T cells had an undetermined antigen specificity.

Sequencing was performed with immunoSEQ multiplex PCR; in TCRdb, only in-frame clones are kept and a portion is missing. The sample lists 90,000 to 100,000 clones, roughly 89% occurring once. Germline V gives CDR1 MNHEY, CDR2 SVGAGI. V lost 5 bases and J 8 bases, leaving 20 bases between the germline ends. This CDR3 has 15 amino acids. This clone was recorded once. The antigen is unknown. The chain uses TRBV6-5 and TRBJ2-3, with D perhaps given as TRBD1 or TRBD2 (5 bases each). Source: CD4+ or CD8+ T cells sorted from blood, taken in a trial of the OX40 agonist ivuxolimab. The TCR originated in an adult with an advanced solid tumor such as melanoma, head and neck, liver or kidney cancer. The CDR3 region is CASSTQMRGKGTQYF. CDR3 sequence (DNA): TGTGCCAGCAGTACCCAAATGAGGGGTAAAGGTACGCAGTATTTT.